These T cell receptor beta chains were read from a single sample in a study of tumour-infiltrating T cells in Burkitt lymphoma. The assay was immunoSEQ multiplex PCR, and TCRdb's table has in-frame clones only and misses some. The sample carries approximately 46,000 clones, roughly 30% recorded once. The sample taken for sequencing was tumor tissue. These receptors all stem from a human donor with Burkitt lymphoma. Both conserved end residues are part of each CDR3. The order of the fields is V gene, D gene, clone size, J gene, CDR3 protein, CDR3 DNA. D genes are given only for firm matches. The size of a clone is reported for some rows only, either as once, few or many, or as a class for expanded clones.

v_call: TRBV5-5; d_call: .; clone_size: .; j_call: TRBJ2-3; cdr3_aa: CASSLGAGSTDTQYF; cdr3_nt: TGTGCCAGCAGCCTCGGGGCCGGAAGCACAGATACGCAGTATTTT
v_call: TRBV19; d_call: .; clone_size: .; j_call: TRBJ2-3; cdr3_aa: CASSLMGDTQYF; cdr3_nt: TGTGCCAGTAGTCTAATGGGGGATACGCAGTATTTT
v_call: TRBV4-3; d_call: TRBD1; clone_size: .; j_call: TRBJ2-7; cdr3_aa: CASSQGQGPSYEQYF; cdr3_nt: TGCGCCAGCAGCCAAGGACAGGGACCATCCTACGAGCAGTACTTC
v_call: TRBV18; d_call: TRBD1; clone_size: few; j_call: TRBJ2-7; cdr3_aa: CASSRDRAYEQYF; cdr3_nt: TGTGCCAGCTCACGGGACAGGGCCTACGAGCAGTACTTC
v_call: TRBV4-1; d_call: .; clone_size: few; j_call: TRBJ1-5; cdr3_aa: CASSQEYRAQPQHF; cdr3_nt: TGCGCCAGCAGCCAGGAGTACAGGGCTCAGCCCCAGCATTTT
v_call: TRBV29-1; d_call: TRBD1; clone_size: many; j_call: TRBJ1-2; cdr3_aa: CSVPATGPNYGYTF; cdr3_nt: TGCAGCGTTCCAGCGACAGGGCCTAACTATGGCTACACCTTC
v_call: TRBV5-1; d_call: TRBD1; clone_size: .; j_call: TRBJ2-7; cdr3_aa: CASSFLGQEQYF; cdr3_nt: TGCGCCAGCAGCTTCCTGGGACAGGAGCAGTACTTC
v_call: TRBV27; d_call: .; clone_size: .; j_call: TRBJ2-7; cdr3_aa: CASSSFSGGLGEQYF; cdr3_nt: TGTGCCAGCAGTAGTTTCTCAGGGGGGTTGGGCGAGCAGTACTTC
v_call: TRBV19; d_call: .; clone_size: few; j_call: TRBJ1-5; cdr3_aa: CASSIRQALPYSNQPQHF; cdr3_nt: TGTGCCAGTAGTATACGGCAGGCCCTCCCCTATAGCAATCAGCCCCAGCATTTT
v_call: TRBV7-2; d_call: .; clone_size: .; j_call: TRBJ1-6; cdr3_aa: CASSLTPGVRNSPLHF; cdr3_nt: TGTGCCAGCAGCCTGACCCCAGGGGTCCGTAATTCACCCCTCCACTTT
v_call: TRBV11-2; d_call: .; clone_size: few; j_call: TRBJ1-5; cdr3_aa: CASSLGSVSNQPQHF; cdr3_nt: TGTGCCAGCAGCTTAGGGTCGGTGTCAAATCAGCCCCAGCATTTT
v_call: TRBV27; d_call: .; clone_size: few; j_call: TRBJ1-6; cdr3_aa: CASSLSPGGRGSPLHF; cdr3_nt: TGTGCCAGCAGTTTATCTCCCGGGGGAAGAGGCTCACCCCTCCACTTT
v_call: TRBV7-8; d_call: .; clone_size: few; j_call: TRBJ2-6; cdr3_aa: CASSRTGSGANVLTF; cdr3_nt: TGTGCCAGCAGCAGAACAGGGTCCGGGGCCAACGTCCTGACTTTC
v_call: TRBV7-9; d_call: TRBD1; clone_size: few; j_call: TRBJ2-4; cdr3_aa: CASAPFGTGENIQYF; cdr3_nt: TGTGCCAGCGCGCCTTTTGGGACAGGGGAAAACATTCAGTACTTC
v_call: TRBV5-4; d_call: TRBD1; clone_size: .; j_call: TRBJ2-5; cdr3_aa: CASRRTGTVQETQYF; cdr3_nt: TGTGCCAGCAGACGAACCGGGACAGTACAAGAGACCCAGTACTTC
v_call: TRBV6-5; d_call: TRBD1; clone_size: .; j_call: TRBJ1-2; cdr3_aa: CASSYRTGDGYTF; cdr3_nt: TGTGCCAGCAGTTACCGGACAGGGGATGGCTACACCTTC
v_call: TRBV5-4; d_call: TRBD1; clone_size: .; j_call: TRBJ1-1; cdr3_aa: CASSRAQGDGGTEAFF; cdr3_nt: TGTGCCAGCAGCCGTGCGCAGGGGGATGGGGGCACTGAAGCTTTCTTT
v_call: TRBV29-1; d_call: .; clone_size: .; j_call: TRBJ1-1; cdr3_aa: CSALSSDRSQGTEAFF; cdr3_nt: TGCAGCGCCCTATCTTCGGACCGGTCCCAGGGCACTGAAGCTTTCTTT
v_call: TRBV7-2; d_call: .; clone_size: .; j_call: TRBJ2-3; cdr3_aa: CASRGGGTVGDTQYF; cdr3_nt: TGTGCCAGCAGAGGAGGCGGGACAGTGGGGGATACGCAGTATTTT
v_call: TRBV27; d_call: .; clone_size: .; j_call: TRBJ1-1; cdr3_aa: CTSSLLSNTEAFF; cdr3_nt: TGTACCAGCAGTTTATTATCAAACACTGAAGCTTTCTTT
v_call: TRBV4-3; d_call: TRBD1; clone_size: .; j_call: TRBJ1-4; cdr3_aa: CASSPTGATNEKLFF; cdr3_nt: TGCGCCAGCAGCCCGACAGGGGCAACTAATGAAAAACTGTTTTTT
v_call: TRBV9; d_call: .; clone_size: few; j_call: TRBJ1-2; cdr3_aa: CASSVDSLDYGYTF; cdr3_nt: TGTGCCAGCAGCGTAGATTCTTTGGATTATGGCTACACCTTC
v_call: TRBV2; d_call: .; clone_size: few; j_call: TRBJ2-3; cdr3_aa: CASDQTDSSTDTQYF; cdr3_nt: TGTGCCAGCGACCAGACGGACTCTAGCACAGATACGCAGTATTTT
v_call: TRBV28; d_call: TRBD1; clone_size: .; j_call: TRBJ1-5; cdr3_aa: CASSTRDREISNQPQHF; cdr3_nt: TGTGCCAGCAGTACCCGGGACAGGGAGATTAGCAATCAGCCCCAGCATTTT
v_call: TRBV19; d_call: .; clone_size: .; j_call: TRBJ2-7; cdr3_aa: CASSPGSPYEQYF; cdr3_nt: TGCGCCAGTAGTCCTGGGAGTCCCTACGAGCAGTACTTC
v_call: TRBV9; d_call: TRBD2; clone_size: .; j_call: TRBJ2-4; cdr3_aa: CASSVDQGLAVQYF; cdr3_nt: TGTGCCAGCAGCGTAGATCAGGGACTAGCGGTTCAGTACTTC
v_call: TRBV2; d_call: TRBD1; clone_size: .; j_call: TRBJ2-7; cdr3_aa: CASSAGGTGGRQQYF; cdr3_nt: TGTGCCAGCAGTGCTGGGGGGACAGGGGGCCGACAGCAGTACTTC
v_call: TRBV7-2; d_call: .; clone_size: few; j_call: TRBJ1-2; cdr3_aa: CATNRDYVDGYTF; cdr3_nt: TGTGCCACAAACAGGGACTACGTGGATGGCTACACCTTC
v_call: TRBV7-2; d_call: TRBD1; clone_size: .; j_call: TRBJ1-3; cdr3_aa: CASTKDRGGNTIYF; cdr3_nt: TGTGCCAGCACCAAGGACAGGGGAGGAAACACCATATATTTT
v_call: TRBV28; d_call: TRBD1; clone_size: .; j_call: TRBJ1-5; cdr3_aa: CASSRGQEAQHF; cdr3_nt: TGTGCCAGCAGCCGAGGACAGGAAGCCCAGCATTTT
v_call: TRBV6-5; d_call: .; clone_size: .; j_call: TRBJ2-3; cdr3_aa: CASSPGGDTQYF; cdr3_nt: TGTGCCAGCAGTCCTGGCGGGGATACGCAGTATTTT
v_call: TRBV18; d_call: .; clone_size: .; j_call: TRBJ1-1; cdr3_aa: CASSALMNTEAFF; cdr3_nt: TGTGCCAGCTCAGCGTTAATGAACACTGAAGCTTTCTTT
v_call: TRBV7-9; d_call: .; clone_size: .; j_call: TRBJ2-2; cdr3_aa: CASSLGGSTGELFF; cdr3_nt: TGTGCCAGCAGCTTAGGGGGTTCCACCGGGGAGCTGTTTTTT
v_call: TRBV9; d_call: TRBD1; clone_size: .; j_call: TRBJ1-5; cdr3_aa: CASSSGGINQPQHF; cdr3_nt: TGTGCCAGCAGCTCAGGGGGTATTAATCAGCCCCAGCATTTT
v_call: TRBV5-4; d_call: .; clone_size: once; j_call: TRBJ1-6; cdr3_aa: CASSLSGSSNSPLHF; cdr3_nt: TGTGCCAGCAGTCTCTCGGGGAGTTCTAATTCACCCCTCCACTTT
v_call: TRBV5-1; d_call: .; clone_size: .; j_call: TRBJ1-2; cdr3_aa: CASSLSGIYGYTF; cdr3_nt: TGCGCCAGCAGCTTGTCGGGGATCTATGGCTACACCTTC
v_call: TRBV6-1; d_call: TRBD1; clone_size: few; j_call: TRBJ1-4; cdr3_aa: CASSRDRAHEKLFF; cdr3_nt: TGTGCCAGCAGCCGGGACAGGGCGCATGAAAAACTGTTTTTT
v_call: TRBV4-3; d_call: .; clone_size: few; j_call: TRBJ2-3; cdr3_aa: CASSQDRSRGAGVDTQYF; cdr3_nt: TGCGCCAGCAGCCAAGATAGGTCCCGGGGGGCCGGGGTGGATACGCAGTATTTT
v_call: TRBV28; d_call: TRBD1; clone_size: .; j_call: TRBJ1-4; cdr3_aa: CASSQGGRVSEKLFF; cdr3_nt: TGTGCCAGCAGTCAGGGGGGAAGGGTCAGCGAAAAACTGTTTTTT
v_call: TRBV9; d_call: .; clone_size: few; j_call: TRBJ2-5; cdr3_aa: CASNEHGLQETQYF; cdr3_nt: TGTGCCAGCAACGAACACGGACTCCAAGAGACCCAGTACTTC
v_call: TRBV6-1; d_call: TRBD1; clone_size: few; j_call: TRBJ1-3; cdr3_aa: CASSAGQGGKNTIYF; cdr3_nt: TGTGCCAGCAGTGCCGGACAGGGGGGGAAAAACACCATATATTTT
v_call: TRBV4-2; d_call: .; clone_size: .; j_call: TRBJ2-3; cdr3_aa: CASSQGLRPDTQYF; cdr3_nt: TGTGCCAGCAGCCAAGGGCTCCGTCCAGATACGCAGTATTTT